The rows below give T cell receptor beta chains drawn from one sample of a study of T cell responses to AZD1222 COVID-19 vaccine. Sequencing used immunoSEQ multiplex PCR; TCRdb keeps in-frame clones, though not all of them. The table records 100,000 to 150,000 clones, about nine tenths of them present only once. The source was peripheral blood, collected on day 0 of AZD1222 vaccination. The receptor set was obtained from an adult in good health. Both conserved end residues are part of each CDR3. D genes are given only for firm matches.

TRBV7-9,TRBJ2-7,TRBD1,CASSSTLRTGSYEQYF
TRBV29-1,TRBJ2-5,TRBD2,CSVVWDYPQETQYF
TRBV28,TRBJ1-6,TRBD1,CASSLFVGTGDSPLHF
TRBV2,TRBJ1-6,-,CAIDGGDLDSPLHF
TRBV5-1,TRBJ1-4,-,CASSLRDSATNEKLFF
TRBV6-5,TRBJ1-1,-,CASSSGQKMNTEAFF
TRBV5-1,TRBJ2-3,TRBD1,CASSRDRFGVSATDTQYF
TRBV19,TRBJ1-4,-,CASTGAPPQVEKLFF
TRBV9,TRBJ2-1,-,CASSPPSSYEQFF
TRBV4-1,TRBJ2-3,-,CASSQEGRTEGTQYF
TRBV9,TRBJ1-5,-,CASSQGVYQPQHF
TRBV3-1/TRBV3-2,TRBJ1-4,TRBD1,CASSQYETGRGREKLFF
TRBV7-6,TRBJ1-1,TRBD1,CASSLGQGANTEAFF
TRBV6-5,TRBJ2-3,-,CASSSDSSRDTQYF
TRBV7-2,TRBJ1-6,-,CASSLGSSYNSPLHF
TRBV13,TRBJ2-3,-,CASSLAQGRGTDTQYF
TRBV4-1,TRBJ1-1,-,CASSQETAVAEAFF
TRBV19,TRBJ1-5,-,CASSMIQASNQPQHF
TRBV5-8,TRBJ2-5,-,CASSSRGRNQETQYF
TRBV28,TRBJ2-7,-,CASGGPPWSEQYF
TRBV29-1,TRBJ2-7,-,CSVGGGDIPYEQYF
TRBV28,TRBJ1-5,-,CASSLGPLLGQPQHF
TRBV2,TRBJ2-3,-,CASSVLAPGTDTQYF
TRBV5-5,TRBJ2-3,TRBD2,CASSLWASGGYDTQYF
TRBV29-1,TRBJ1-3,-,CSAQNSGNTIYF
TRBV7-2,TRBJ1-2,-,CASSLSSVAGHGYTF
TRBV7-8,TRBJ2-1,-,CASSLAPAVLLRGDNEQFF
TRBV5-6,TRBJ1-2,-,CASSLEQANRYGYTF
TRBV28,TRBJ2-4,-,CASSLIENIQYF
TRBV18,TRBJ2-7,-,CASSPGGGASYEQYF
TRBV7-2,TRBJ1-2,TRBD1,CASSLDRGPGHGYTF
TRBV19,TRBJ1-5,-,CASSALGGVNQPQHF
TRBV3-1/TRBV3-2,TRBJ1-1,-,CASSQDLDSPVAFF
TRBV11-2,TRBJ2-1,-,CASSGGRPAYNEQFF